This TCR beta chain was found in a study of blood T cells in healthy people across ages. Whole-study results and caveats: From one million sequenced T cells, diversity estimates were lower bounds.

With respect to this clonotype: Its antigen is as yet unknown.

Germline CDR1 MGHDK, CDR2 SYGVNS. V was cut by 7 bases and J by 0 bases, with 7 bases left in between. The CDR3 runs to 13 residues. The use of a sample-barcoded 5' primer and a J-beta primer mix characterized a second PCR of roughly 7 to 11 cycles. TCRdb reanalysed the 5' RACE reads using MiXCR and keeps one entry per CDR3 protein. The table shows roughly 800,000 distinct CDR3 sequences, with roughly 64% occurring only once. The sample was blood. The receptor was derived from a young man in good health. The chain has TRBV25-1 and TRBJ2-1, with D possibly being TRBD1 (6 bases). The CDR3 loop is CASKGDSYNEQFF. The CDR3 DNA sequence: TGTGCCAGCAAGGGGGACTCCTACAATGAGCAGTTCTTC.